This T cell receptor (beta chain) was captured in a study of technical replicates of blood from several donors. Germline lookup yields CDR1 MGHRA and CDR2 YSYEKL. V gave up 1 base and J gave up 4 bases; unmatched junction bases: 7. The CDR3 covers 15 residues. This table comes from immunoSEQ multiplex PCR, and its TCRdb copy is limited to in-frame clones, with some not included. The table lists some 78,000 clones, 85% to 95% of them singletons, with 0.41% in the top ten. The sequence was collected from a human donor in good health. Source material: T cells isolated from PBMCs. This chain uses TRBV4-1 with TRBJ2-7; 7 bases agree with TRBD2. The CDR3 nucleotides read TGCGCCAGCAGCCAAGCTGCGGGAGCGATATACGAGCAGTACTTC. Translating it yields CASSQAAGAIYEQYF.